This T cell receptor (beta chain) was recovered during a study of regulatory T cells in long-lasting Graves disease. The ends were cut back, 7 bases at V and 2 bases at J, with 13 bases in the middle. The CDR3 extends over 14 amino acids. This clonotype appeared many times. The authors built TCR beta libraries using iRepertoire HTBI primers and Arm-PCR of CDR3 regions. TCRdb itself ran the multiplex PCR reads through MiXCR, one entry per CDR3 protein. The table has 440,000 or so distinct CDR3 sequences, under 15% seen once. Sample time point: newly diagnosed GD, antithyroid drugs for less than 3 months. RNA from PBMCs was the source of the TCR library. These sequences were also reported in another study, on T cells in Graves' hyperthyroidism and ophthalmopathy. That report adds: Diagnostic decisions used clinical symptoms, serum thyroxine and TRAb, thyroid ultrasound and orbital computed tomography.

This sequence originates from a woman in her twenties or thirties with Graves disease. The source was peripheral blood mononuclear cells (PBMCs), collected at new diagnosis, from a patient treated with antithyroid drugs. The rearrangement joins TRBV12-3 or TRBV12-4 to TRBJ2-3; D ambiguous. CDR3 DNA: TGTGCCAGCATACCCAAGTGGGTCACAGATACGCAGTATTTT. This gives the protein CASIPKWVTDTQYF.